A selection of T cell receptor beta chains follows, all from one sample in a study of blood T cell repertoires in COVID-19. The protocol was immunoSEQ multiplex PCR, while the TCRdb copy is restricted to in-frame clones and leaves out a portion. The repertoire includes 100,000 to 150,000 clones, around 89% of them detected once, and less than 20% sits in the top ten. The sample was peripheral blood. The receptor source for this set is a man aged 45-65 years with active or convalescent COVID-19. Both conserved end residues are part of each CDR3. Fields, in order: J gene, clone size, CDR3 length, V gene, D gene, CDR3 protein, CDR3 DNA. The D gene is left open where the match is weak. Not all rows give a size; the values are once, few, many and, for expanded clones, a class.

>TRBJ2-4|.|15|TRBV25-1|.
CASSVEGAAKNIQYF
TGTGCCAGCAGTGTCGAGGGTGCGGCCAAAAACATTCAGTACTTC
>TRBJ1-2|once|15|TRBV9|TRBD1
CASSPTGRGRVGYTF
TGTGCCAGCAGCCCCACGGGCAGGGGGCGCGTTGGCTACACCTTC
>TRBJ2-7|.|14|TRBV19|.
CASSVRQGGYEQYF
TGTGCCAGTAGTGTGCGACAGGGAGGATACGAGCAGTACTTC
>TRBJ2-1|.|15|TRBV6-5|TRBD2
CASRGTSGWGNEQFF
TGTGCCAGCCGCGGGACTAGCGGGTGGGGCAATGAGCAGTTCTTC
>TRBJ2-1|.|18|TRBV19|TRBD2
CASSTARTSGGTYNEQFF
TGTGCCAGTAGTACCGCTCGGACTAGCGGGGGAACCTACAATGAGCAGTTCTTC
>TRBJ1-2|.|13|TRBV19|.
CASSISTGYGYTF
TGTGCCAGTAGTATTTCCACAGGGTATGGCTACACCTTC
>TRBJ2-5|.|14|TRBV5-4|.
CASSLDKYQETQYF
TGTGCCAGCAGCTTGGACAAGTACCAAGAGACCCAGTACTTC
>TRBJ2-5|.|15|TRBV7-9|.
CASSSLGRAQETQYF
TGTGCCAGCAGCTCCCTGGGCAGAGCCCAAGAGACCCAGTACTTC
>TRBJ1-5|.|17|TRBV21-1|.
CASSKVGLGEGSQPQHF
TGTGCCAGCAGCAAAGTCGGGTTAGGCGAGGGTAGTCAGCCCCAGCATTTT
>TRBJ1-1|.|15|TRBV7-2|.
CASSLAAGSNTEAFF
TGTGCCAGCAGCTTAGCGGCAGGGTCAAACACTGAAGCTTTCTTT
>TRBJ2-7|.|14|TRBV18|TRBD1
CASSPGTGPYEQYF
TGTGCCAGCTCACCGGGGACAGGTCCCTACGAGCAGTACTTC
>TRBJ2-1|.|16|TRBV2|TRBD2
CASSGGLAGFFNEQFF
TGTGCCAGCAGTGGGGGACTAGCGGGATTTTTCAATGAGCAGTTCTTC
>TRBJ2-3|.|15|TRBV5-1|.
CASSLAGDHTDTQYF
TGCGCCAGCAGCTTGGCGGGGGACCACACAGATACGCAGTATTTT
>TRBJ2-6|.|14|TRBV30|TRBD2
CASGRGSGANVLTF
TGTGCCTCGGGGAGGGGTTCGGGGGCCAACGTCCTGACTTTC
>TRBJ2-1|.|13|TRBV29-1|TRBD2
CSVEPGGSNEQFF
TGCAGCGTCGAACCGGGGGGTAGCAATGAGCAGTTCTTC
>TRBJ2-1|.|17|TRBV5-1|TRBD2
CASSPRGAGGLGNEQFF
TGCGCCAGCAGCCCCCGCGGAGCGGGGGGGCTTGGCAATGAGCAGTTCTTC
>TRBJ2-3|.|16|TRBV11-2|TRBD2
CASSRSSGGNTDTQYF
TGTGCCAGCAGCCGTTCTAGCGGCGGTAACACAGATACGCAGTATTTT
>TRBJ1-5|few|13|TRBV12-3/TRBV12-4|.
CASSLDPLVPQHF
TGTGCCAGCAGTTTAGACCCACTCGTTCCCCAGCATTTT
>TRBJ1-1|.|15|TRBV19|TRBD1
CASSIPGTGITEAFF
TGTGCCAGTAGTATTCCCGGGACAGGGATCACTGAAGCTTTCTTT
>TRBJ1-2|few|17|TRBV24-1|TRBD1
CATSGSTGTGRVYGYTF
TGTGCCACCAGTGGCTCTACCGGGACAGGGAGGGTCTATGGCTACACCTTC
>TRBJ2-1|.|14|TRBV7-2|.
CASSLAVHINEQFF
TGTGCCAGCAGCTTGGCGGTCCACATCAATGAGCAGTTCTTC
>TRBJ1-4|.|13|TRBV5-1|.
CASRDSLNEKLFF
TGCGCCAGCAGAGATAGTCTTAATGAAAAACTGTTTTTT
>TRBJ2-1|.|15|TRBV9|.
CASSTRGASNNEQFF
TGTGCCAGCAGTACCCGGGGGGCATCTAACAATGAGCAGTTCTTC
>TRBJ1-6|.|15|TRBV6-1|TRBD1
CASSEPDRVLSPLHF
TGTGCCAGCAGTGAACCGGACAGGGTTCTCTCACCCCTCCACTTT
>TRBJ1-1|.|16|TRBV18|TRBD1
CASSPRGQGLNTEAFF
TGTGCCAGCTCGCCTCGGGGACAGGGGTTGAACACTGAAGCTTTCTTT
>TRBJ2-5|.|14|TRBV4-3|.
CASSQGTGSGTQYF
TGCGCCAGCAGCCAAGGAACAGGGTCGGGGACCCAGTACTTC
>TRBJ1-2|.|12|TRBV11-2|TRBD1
CASSRQGNGYTF
TGTGCCAGCAGTAGACAGGGAAATGGCTACACCTTC
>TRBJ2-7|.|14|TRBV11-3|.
CASSLDGQDYEQYF
TGTGCCAGCAGCTTAGATGGGCAGGACTACGAGCAGTACTTC
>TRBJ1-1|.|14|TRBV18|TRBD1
CASSIDRGNTEAFF
TGTGCCAGCTCAATCGACAGGGGGAACACTGAAGCTTTCTTT
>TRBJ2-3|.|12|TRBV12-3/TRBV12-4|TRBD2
CASSPGLVTQYF
TGTGCCAGCAGTCCGGGACTAGTTACGCAGTATTTT
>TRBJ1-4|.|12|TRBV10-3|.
CAISDSAGKLFF
TGTGCCATCAGTGACAGCGCGGGAAAACTGTTTTTT
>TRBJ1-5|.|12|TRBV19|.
CATRTENQPQHF
TGTGCCACGCGGACAGAAAATCAGCCCCAGCATTTT
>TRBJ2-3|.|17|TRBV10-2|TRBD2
CASRGLAVRIGTDTQYF
TGCGCCAGCAGAGGCCTAGCGGTGAGAATTGGCACAGATACGCAGTATTTT
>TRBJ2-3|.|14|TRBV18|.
CASSPPGGPDTQYF
TGTGCCAGCTCACCACCGGGTGGGCCAGATACGCAGTATTTT
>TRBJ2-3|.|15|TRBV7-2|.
CASSLGGARSDTQYF
TGTGCCAGCAGCTTAGGCGGGGCGCGGTCAGATACGCAGTATTTT
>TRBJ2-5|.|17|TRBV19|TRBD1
CASSMVRGRNPQETQYF
TGTGCCAGTAGTATGGTCAGGGGGCGAAACCCCCAAGAGACCCAGTACTTC
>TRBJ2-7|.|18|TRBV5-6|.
CASSLRPFGWTTTYEQYF
TGTGCCAGCAGCTTGCGCCCGTTTGGCTGGACAACAACCTACGAGCAGTACTTC
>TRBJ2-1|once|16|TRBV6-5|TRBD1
CASSYGSGQGNNEQFF
TGTGCCAGCAGTTACGGTTCGGGACAGGGAAACAATGAGCAGTTCTTC
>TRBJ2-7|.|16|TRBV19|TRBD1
CASSINTGTGSSGQYF
TGTGCCAGTAGTATTAATACCGGGACAGGGAGTTCTGGGCAGTACTTC
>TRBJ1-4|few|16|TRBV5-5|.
CASSTQQVTTNEKLFF
TGTGCCAGCAGCACGCAACAGGTGACAACTAATGAAAAACTGTTTTTT
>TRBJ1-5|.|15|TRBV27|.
CASSSGTARNQPQHF
TGTGCCAGCAGTTCTGGAACAGCACGCAATCAGCCCCAGCATTTT